The 2 T cell receptor beta chains given below trace back to one sample, sequenced in a study of shared clonotypes between healthy human individuals. Clones were read by immunoSEQ multiplex PCR, and TCRdb kept only the in-frame ones, dropping some. The sample lists about half a million clones, around 73% occurring once. The material sequenced was PBMCs. The receptors were gathered from a middle-aged woman in good health. Some clones in this sample may be carry-over from other donors' samples.

This clone was counted at least ten times. CDR3 sequence (DNA): TGTGCCAGCAGTGACGGGCGGACAAAAACCTACGAGCAGTACTTC. Its protein product is CASSDGRTKTYEQYF. V is TRBV25-1 and J is TRBJ2-7; a possible D gene is TRBD1 (5 bases). CDR1 is MGHDK, CDR2 SYGVNS, per germline. The CDR3 contains 15 residues. V was clipped by 3 bases and J by 2 bases, with 14 bases between them.

A remark on this clone: The germline gene is not matched at one end of the junction; a read error may be the cause. In the same sample, other DNA sequences code for this CDR3. This chain joins TRBV5-1 and TRBJ1-1; D is unresolved. Germline V gene sequence: CDR1 SGHRS, CDR2 YFSETQ. The length of the CDR3 is 14 residues. CDR3 DNA sequence: TGCGCCAGCAGTTTGGGGTTAGGAAATACTGAAGCTTTCTTT. Its protein product is CASSLGLGNTEAFF.